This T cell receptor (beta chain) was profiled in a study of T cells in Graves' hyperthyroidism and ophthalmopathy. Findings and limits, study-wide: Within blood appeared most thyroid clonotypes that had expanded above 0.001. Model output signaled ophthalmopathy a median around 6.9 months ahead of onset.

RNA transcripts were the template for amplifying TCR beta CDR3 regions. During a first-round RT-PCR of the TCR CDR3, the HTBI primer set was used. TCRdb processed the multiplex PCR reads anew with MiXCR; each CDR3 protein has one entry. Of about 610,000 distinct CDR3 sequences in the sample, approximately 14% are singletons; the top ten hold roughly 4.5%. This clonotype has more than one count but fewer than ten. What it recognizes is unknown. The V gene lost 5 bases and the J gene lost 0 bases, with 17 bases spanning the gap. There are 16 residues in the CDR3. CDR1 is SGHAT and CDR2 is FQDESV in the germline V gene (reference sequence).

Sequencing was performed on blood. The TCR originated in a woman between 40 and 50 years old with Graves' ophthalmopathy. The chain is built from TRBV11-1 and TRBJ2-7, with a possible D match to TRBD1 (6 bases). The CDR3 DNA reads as TGTGCCAGCAGCCCTATGTGGGGGCCCCACTCCTACGAGCAGTACTTC. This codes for CASSPMWGPHSYEQYF.